These 25 T cell receptor beta chains came from one sample sequenced in a study of blood T cell repertoires in COVID-19. Here immunoSEQ multiplex PCR was the method, and the copy in TCRdb shows in-frame clones only, minus some. The sample records about 140,000 clones, 84% being singletons. Sequenced input: peripheral blood. The receptor set was obtained from a woman aged 55-69 years with acute or convalescent COVID-19.

The rearrangement links TRBV7-2 to TRBJ1-4, with D perhaps matching TRBD1 (6 bases). CDR3 length equals 14 residues. The germline gives CDR1 SGHTA, CDR2 FQGNSA. V was pared by 5 bases and J by 8 bases, with 15 bases between. The chain's CDR3 is CASSPDRWGEKLFF. The CDR3 region has the DNA TGTGCCAGCAGCCCCGACAGGTGGGGGGAAAAACTGTTTTTT.

This chain uses TRBV7-8 with TRBJ2-3; 7 bases are shared with TRBD2. Looked up from germline, CDR1 is SGHVS and CDR2 is FQNEAQ. Trimming took 4 bases from V and 6 from J; bases not matched to a gene: 13. This CDR3 spans 16 amino acids. The CDR3 spells CASSYEGEGTKDTQYF. DNA of the CDR3: TGTGCCAGCAGCTACGAAGGGGAGGGGACGAAGGATACGCAGTATTTT.

The rearrangement links TRBV5-5 to TRBJ1-5; D not certain. Trimming removed 4 bases at V and 4 bases at J, with 12 bases between. Germline V gene sequence: CDR1 SGHKS, CDR2 YYEKEE (reference sequence). The CDR3 is made up of 14 amino acids. The chain's CDR3 is CASSQLITNQPQHF. For the CDR3, the DNA is TGTGCCAGCAGCCAATTGATAACAAATCAGCCCCAGCATTTT.

This clone appeared once. The chain joins TRBV11-3 to TRBJ2-1; 11 bases match TRBD2. The CDR3 extends over 13 amino acids. Per the germline V gene, CDR1 is SGHNT and CDR2 is YENEEA. Trimming took 4 bases from V and 14 from J; bases not matched to a gene: 7. CDR3 sequence (DNA): TGTGCCAGCAGCTCACTAGCGGGAGAACTGGAGTTCTTC. Translated: CASSSLAGELEFF.

This chain joins TRBV6-2 or TRBV6-3 and TRBJ2-1, with 12 bases matching TRBD2. CDR1 and CDR2 (germline): MNHEY, SVGEGT. This CDR3 spans 16 amino acids. V was pared by 4 bases and J by 10 bases, with 11 bases of the junction left unmatched. CDR3 coding DNA: TGTGCCAGCAGTTCTCAATTACCGGGACTAGCGGGCGAGCAGTTCTTC. This translates into CASSSQLPGLAGEQFF.

The chain has TRBV27 and TRBJ2-1, with 13 positions matching TRBD2. The length of the CDR3 is 15 residues. Looked up from germline, CDR1 is MNHEY and CDR2 is SMNVEV (reference sequence). J was trimmed by 9 bases and V by 6 bases; bases with no gene match: 8. The CDR3 spells CASSPGTSGISEQFF. The CDR3 coding sequence is TGTGCCAGCAGCCCCGGGACTAGCGGGATAAGTGAGCAGTTCTTC.

V is TRBV2 and J is TRBJ2-7; D not certain. Germline CDR1 SNHLY, CDR2 FYNNEI. V lost 5 bases and J 4 bases, leaving 9 bases between the germline ends. There are 12 residues in the CDR3. The CDR3 nucleotides read TGTGCCAGCAGTCCACTCCGGTACGAGCAGTACTTC. It is translated as CASSPLRYEQYF.

This rearrangement joins TRBV19 to TRBJ2-4, with 10 bases identical to TRBD1. Unmatched junction bases numbered 7, after V lost 4 bases and J lost 7 bases. CDR1 is LNHDA and CDR2 is SQIVND in the germline V gene (reference sequence). The CDR3 totals 15 residues. In DNA, the CDR3 is TGTGCCAGTAGTAGGGACAGGGGAGGTCGGAACATTCAGTACTTC. Protein: CASSRDRGGRNIQYF.

The rearrangement joins TRBV29-1 to TRBJ1-1; TRBD1 matches 9 bases. V lost 7 bases to trimming and J lost 6 bases; unmatched junction nucleotides: 6. This CDR3 comprises 12 residues. Germline V gene sequence: CDR1 SQVTM, CDR2 ANQGSEA. The CDR3 region has the DNA TGCAGCGCCACAGGGGGCGAATCTGAAGCTTTCTTT. Its protein product is CSATGGESEAFF.

CDR3 sequence: CASSPSARLSSYNSPLHF. The CDR3 bases are TGTGCCAGCAGCCCTTCCGCGCGCTTAAGCTCCTATAATTCACCCCTCCACTTT. This chain uses TRBV7-2 with TRBJ1-6; no definite D call. This CDR3 contains 18 residues. Trimming took 5 bases from V and 0 from J, leaving 17 bases between them. In germline, CDR1 is SGHTA, CDR2 FQGNSA.

The rearrangement uses TRBV19 and TRBJ1-1; no clear D. Germline CDR1 reads LNHDA; CDR2 reads SQIVND (reference sequence). This CDR3 comprises 16 residues. Trimming took 5 bases from V and 3 from J, leaving 19 bases between them. This chain's CDR3 is CASSPRPQDMHTEAFF. CDR3 nucleotide sequence: TGTGCCAGTAGTCCCCGCCCCCAGGATATGCACACTGAAGCTTTCTTT.

The chain combines TRBV4-3 with TRBJ1-3; tentative D call: TRBD1 (6 bases). The CDR3 is 14 residues long. V lost 3 bases to trimming and J lost 2 bases, with 8 bases between them. Germline V gives CDR1 LGHNA, CDR2 YSLEER. CDR3 in amino acids: CASSQGDTGNTIYF. In DNA, the CDR3 is TGCGCCAGCAGCCAGGGGGACACTGGAAACACCATATATTTT.

The CDR3 sequence: CASGRQGRSGNTIYF. The CDR3 DNA reads TGTGCCAGCGGGCGACAGGGCCGCTCTGGAAACACCATATATTTT. The J gene is TRBJ1-3, the V gene TRBV6-5; TRBD1 matches at 7 bases. V trimming: 8 bases; J trimming: 0 bases; junction bases outside the gene matches: 7. CDR3 length: 15 residues. Germline V gives CDR1 MNHEY, CDR2 SVGAGI.

V is TRBV6-5 and J is TRBJ2-1, with D maybe TRBD1 (7 bases). Trimming left V 4 bases short and J 9 bases short, with 16 bases between. CDR1 and CDR2 from the germline V gene are MNHEY and SVGAGI. There are 14 residues in the CDR3. The DNA for the CDR3 is TGTGCCAGCAGTTCGCTCGCAGGGGGAGGTGAGCAGTTCTTC. Translated, it gives CASSSLAGGGEQFF.

The CDR3: CAWSVPLSGNTIYF. In DNA, the CDR3 is TGTGCCTGGAGTGTTCCGTTATCTGGAAACACCATATATTTT. This sequence joins TRBV30 and TRBJ1-3; D is ambiguous. The CDR3 covers 14 residues. In germline, CDR1 is GTSNPN, CDR2 SVGIG (reference sequence). V was cut by 0 bases and J by 1 base, with 7 bases left in between. Complete variable domain (other parts from reference TRBV30 and TRBJ1-3): SQTIHQWPATLVQPVGSPLSLECTVEGTSNPNLYWYRQAAGRGLQLLFYSVGIGQISSEVPQNLSASRPQDRQFILSSKKLLLSDSGFYLCAWSVPLSGNTIYFGEGSWLTVV.

The rearrangement joins TRBV4-2 to TRBJ2-7; 13 nucleotides align to TRBD2. Trimming at V came to 0 bases and at J to 6 bases, leaving 2 bases not matched to a gene. CDR1 is LGHNA and CDR2 is YNFKEQ in the germline V gene. This CDR3 is 15 amino acids long. The CDR3 spells CASSQDTSGRVEQYF. CDR3 DNA sequence: TGTGCCAGCAGCCAAGATACTAGCGGGAGGGTCGAGCAGTACTTC.

This clone came up a few times. The chain carries TRBV7-9 and TRBJ2-2; D might be TRBD1 (5 bases). CDR3 length: 14 amino acids. Germline lookup yields CDR1 SEHNR and CDR2 FQNEAQ (reference sequence). The V and J ends lost 5 bases and 6 bases respectively, with 13 bases between them. CDR3 amino acids: CASSLQVSAGELFF. The CDR3 DNA is TGTGCCAGCAGCCTACAGGTTTCGGCCGGGGAGCTGTTTTTT.

The J gene is TRBJ1-5, the V gene TRBV28; 7 bases line up with TRBD1. There are 14 residues in the CDR3. The germline V gene has CDR1 MDHEN and CDR2 SYDVKM. V dropped 4 bases and J dropped 7; count of bases not matched to a gene: 7. CDR3: CASSSSQGGQPQHF. CDR3 in DNA: TGTGCCAGCAGTTCATCCCAGGGGGGACAGCCCCAGCATTTT.

This clone was detected once. The chain uses TRBV12-3 or TRBV12-4 and TRBJ1-2; 7 nucleotides align to TRBD1. V shed 7 bases, J shed 6 bases, and the junction held 8 bases outside the gene matches. This CDR3 comprises 13 residues. The CDR3 loop is CASTLHGTDGYTF. The CDR3, as DNA: TGTGCCAGCACCCTGCATGGGACAGATGGCTACACCTTC.

V gene TRBV27 combines with J gene TRBJ2-7; 9 bases fit TRBD2. The CDR3 consists of 15 residues. The J segment lost 2 bases and the V segment lost 4 bases, leaving 6 bases of the junction unmatched. The V gene's germline CDR1 is MNHEY and CDR2 SMNVEV (reference sequence). The CDR3 sequence: CASSYSSGNPYEQYF. In DNA form, the CDR3 reads TGTGCCAGCAGTTATTCTAGCGGGAATCCCTACGAGCAGTACTTC.

The chain recombines TRBV30 with TRBJ1-5, with 10 bases lining up with TRBD1. The CDR3 covers 15 residues. Trimming at V came to 3 bases and at J to 7 bases, leaving 9 bases not matched to a gene. Germline V gene sequence: CDR1 GTSNPN, CDR2 SVGIG (reference sequence). In nucleotides, the CDR3 is TGTGCCTGGAGCCGGGACAGGGGTCTTGGCCAGCCCCAGCATTTT. This encodes CAWSRDRGLGQPQHF. Looking up the rest from reference TRBV30 and TRBJ1-5 gives the full variable domain: SQTIHQWPATLVQPVGSPLSLECTVEGTSNPNLYWYRQAAGRGLQLLFYSVGIGQISSEVPQNLSASRPQDRQFILSSKKLLLSDSGFYLCAWSRDRGLGQPQHFGDGTRLSIL.

This chain links TRBV9 with TRBJ1-2, with D tentatively TRBD1 (5 bases). The CDR3 contains 15 residues. Between the trimmed V and J ends, which lost 3 bases and 1 base, there was a span of 13 bases. Germline V lookup: CDR1 SGDLS, CDR2 YYNGEE. The CDR3 spells CASSALQGFNYGYTF. The CDR3 DNA reads TGTGCCAGCAGCGCCCTTCAGGGATTTAACTATGGCTACACCTTC.

V is TRBV7-2 and J is TRBJ2-1, with unresolved D. This CDR3 is 11 amino acids long. The germline V gene has CDR1 SGHTA and CDR2 FQGNSA. V was pared by 3 bases and J by 9 bases, with 6 bases between. As DNA, the CDR3 is TGTGCCAGCAGCTTGTCCCTTGAGCAGTTCTTC. It is translated as CASSLSLEQFF.

The chain carries TRBV4-1 and TRBJ1-5; TRBD1 might be the D (5 bases). Germline loops: CDR1 MGHRA, CDR2 YSYEKL. The ends were cut back, 2 bases at V and 11 bases at J, with 19 bases in the middle. This CDR3 contains 15 residues. CDR3 nucleotide sequence: TGCGCCAGCAGCCAACTTACAGGTGAATACACAGCCCAGCATTTT. Residues: CASSQLTGEYTAQHF.

The chain links TRBV5-6 to TRBJ2-1, with 11 bases fitting TRBD2. Germline V gives CDR1 SGHDT, CDR2 YYEEEE. With V trimmed by 4 bases and J by 3 bases, 9 bases remained unmatched. The CDR3 has 17 amino acids. The CDR3 sequence: CASSTKLAGVIYNEQFF. CDR3 nucleotide sequence: TGTGCCAGCAGCACCAAACTAGCGGGAGTAATCTACAATGAGCAGTTCTTC.